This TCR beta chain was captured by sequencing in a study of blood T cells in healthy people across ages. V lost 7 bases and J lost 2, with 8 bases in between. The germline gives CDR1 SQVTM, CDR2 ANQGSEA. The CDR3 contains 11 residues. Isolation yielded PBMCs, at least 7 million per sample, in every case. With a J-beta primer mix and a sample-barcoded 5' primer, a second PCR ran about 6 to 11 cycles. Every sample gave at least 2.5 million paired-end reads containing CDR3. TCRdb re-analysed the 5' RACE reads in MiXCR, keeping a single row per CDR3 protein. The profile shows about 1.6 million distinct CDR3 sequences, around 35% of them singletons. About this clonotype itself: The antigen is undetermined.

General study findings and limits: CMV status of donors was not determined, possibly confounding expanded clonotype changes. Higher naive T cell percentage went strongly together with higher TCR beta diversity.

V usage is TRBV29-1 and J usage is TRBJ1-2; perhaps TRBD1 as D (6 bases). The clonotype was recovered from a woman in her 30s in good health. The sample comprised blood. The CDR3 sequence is CSADRNYGYTF. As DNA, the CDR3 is TGCAGCGCCGACAGGAACTATGGCTACACCTTC.